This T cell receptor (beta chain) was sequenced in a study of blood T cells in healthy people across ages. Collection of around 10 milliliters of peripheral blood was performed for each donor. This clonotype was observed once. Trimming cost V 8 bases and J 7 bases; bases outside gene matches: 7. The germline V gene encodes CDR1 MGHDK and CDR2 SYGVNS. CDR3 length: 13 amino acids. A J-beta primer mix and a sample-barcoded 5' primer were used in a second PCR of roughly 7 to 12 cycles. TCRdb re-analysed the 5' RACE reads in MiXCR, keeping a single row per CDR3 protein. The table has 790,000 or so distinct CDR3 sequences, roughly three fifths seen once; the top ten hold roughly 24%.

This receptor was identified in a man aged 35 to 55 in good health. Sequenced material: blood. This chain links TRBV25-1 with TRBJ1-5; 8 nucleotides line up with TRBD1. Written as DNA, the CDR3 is TGTGCCAGCCAGACAGGGGTAGGCCAGCCCCAGCATTTT. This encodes CASQTGVGQPQHF.